This TCR beta chain is from a study of shared clonotypes between healthy human individuals. This clone was observed a handful of times. Its antigen remains unknown. A much larger clone differs by one base, so this may be a read error. This CDR3 has 14 residues. V lost 5 bases, J lost 4 bases, and 4 bases stayed unmatched. Germline V gene sequence: CDR1 SGHTA, CDR2 FQGTGA. Study-wide results and caveats: Read depth was anticipated to influence clonotype sharing among donors.

Measured with immunoSEQ multiplex PCR; TCRdb has only the in-frame clones, and not every one. The sample holds approximately 440,000 clones, 60% to 80% seen once. This receptor was obtained from a woman aged 40 to 55 in good health. Some clones in this sample may be carry-over from other donors' samples. Specimen: PBMCs. V and J are TRBV7-3 and TRBJ2-2, with 7 bases fitting TRBD1. This CDR3 is CASSPGTATGELFF. CDR3 in DNA: TGTGCCAGCAGCCCCGGGACAGCCACCGGGGAGCTGTTTTTT.